One sample yielded the 19 T cell receptor beta chains listed below, sequenced in a study of cytomegalovirus exposure and HLA in healthy donors. The PCR ran on 60 Vbeta and 13 Jbeta primers. TCRdb's table, derived via immunoSEQ multiplex PCR, lists solely in-frame clones and lacks some. This table holds more than 150,000 clones, about 90% found once. Material for sequencing was PBMCs. All receptors come from a girl less than two years old in good health and CMV-seronegative.

This clone was picked up one time. The V call is TRBV27, the J call TRBJ2-4; tentatively, D is TRBD1 (5 bases). The CDR3 sequence is 16 residues long. Trimming pared 6 bases from V and 3 bases from J, leaving 18 bases between. The germline V gene encodes CDR1 MNHEY and CDR2 SMNVEV (reference sequence). The CDR3 loop reads CASSPRTGDGKNIQYF. Here the CDR3 DNA reads TGTGCCAGCAGCCCCCGAACAGGAGACGGCAAAAACATTCAGTACTTC.

The V gene is TRBV6-5, the J gene TRBJ2-3, with D maybe TRBD1 (5 bases). V was trimmed by 2 bases and J by 3 bases, leaving 9 bases between them. CDR3 size: 14 residues. The germline CDR1 and CDR2 sequences are MNHEY and SVGAGI. CDR3: CASSYSPGTDTQYF. The DNA of the CDR3 is TGTGCCAGCAGTTACAGCCCAGGGACAGATACGCAGTATTTT.

The chain is built from TRBV7-6 and TRBJ2-3, with 10 bases aligning to TRBD2. The CDR3 totals 19 residues. Germline V lookup: CDR1 SGHVS, CDR2 FNYEAQ. V dropped 1 base and J dropped 0; count of bases not matched to a gene: 10. The CDR3 reads CASSLEASGGPGSTDTQYF. For the CDR3, the DNA is TGTGCCAGCAGCTTAGAGGCTAGCGGGGGACCGGGTAGCACAGATACGCAGTATTTT.

V is TRBV7-2 and J is TRBJ1-2, with 11 positions matching TRBD1. Looked up from germline, CDR1 is SGHTA and CDR2 is FQGNSA. The V and J ends lost 4 bases and 4 bases, in that order; junction bases with no gene match: 2. The CDR3 runs 14 residues. CDR3 DNA: TGTGCCAGCAGCTCGGGACAGGGGGTCTATGGCTACACCTTC. Translation: CASSSGQGVYGYTF.

This chain connects TRBV7-9 to TRBJ1-2; TRBD1 agrees at 7 bases. Germline lookup yields CDR1 SEHNR and CDR2 FQNEAQ (reference sequence). The ends lost 5 bases at V and 4 bases at J; junction bases unmatched: 10. This CDR3 is built from 15 residues. The CDR3 nucleotides read TGTGCCAGCAGCGCCGGGACAGAATCCCGCTATGGCTACACCTTC. Translation: CASSAGTESRYGYTF. The full variable domain, with the rest looked up from reference TRBV7-9 and TRBJ1-2, is DTGVSQNPRHKITKRGQNVTFRCDPISEHNRLYWYRQTLGQGPEFLTYFQNEAQLEKSRLLSDRFSAERPKGSFSTLEIQRTEQGDSAMYLCASSAGTESRYGYTFGSGTRLTVV.

The chain has TRBV4-2 and TRBJ1-5; no firm D call. CDR1 is LGHNA and CDR2 is YNFKEQ in the germline V gene. V lost 2 bases to trimming and J lost 1 base, with 15 bases between them. This CDR3 is built from 17 residues. The CDR3 loop reads CASSQTPLGRSNQPQHF. The CDR3 nucleotides read TGTGCCAGCAGCCAAACCCCTCTGGGGAGGAGCAATCAGCCCCAGCATTTT.

The V call is TRBV9, the J call TRBJ2-7; 10 bases fit TRBD1. This CDR3 has 15 amino acids. From germline, CDR1 is SGDLS and CDR2 YYNGEE. J was trimmed by 5 bases and V by 2 bases; bases with no gene match: 7. CDR3 nucleotide sequence: TGTGCCAGCAGCGTGAAGACAGGGGGCACAGACGAGCAGTACTTC. This gives the protein CASSVKTGGTDEQYF.

The genes are TRBV9 and TRBJ2-5, with D possibly TRBD2 on 6 matching bases. The germline V and J ends were trimmed by 3 bases and 3 bases, with 12 bases remaining between them. CDR1 SGDLS and CDR2 YYNGEE come from the germline V gene. This CDR3 spans 14 amino acids. CDR3 nucleotide sequence: TGTGCCAGCAGCGCCCGGGACTTTAAAGAGACCCAGTACTTC. Residues: CASSARDFKETQYF.

The V and J genes are TRBV27 and TRBJ1-2; 7 bases line up with TRBD1. The CDR3 has 14 amino acids. Losses at the gene ends were 5 bases for V and 5 bases for J; bases not matched to a gene: 8. Per the germline V gene, CDR1 is MNHEY and CDR2 is SMNVEV (reference sequence). In DNA form, the CDR3 reads TGTGCCAGCAGTCCGCTCGGACAGGTATATGGCTACACCTTC. Encoded protein: CASSPLGQVYGYTF.

V usage is TRBV5-4 and J usage is TRBJ1-3; 7 bases align to TRBD1. The V gene's germline CDR1 is SGHNT and CDR2 YYREEE (reference sequence). The CDR3 is 14 residues long. Unmatched junction bases numbered 4, after V lost 3 bases and J lost 4 bases. The DNA of the CDR3 is TGTGCCAGCAGCTCCCAGGGGGACGGAAACACCATATATTTT. This encodes CASSSQGDGNTIYF.

The chain recombines TRBV27 with TRBJ2-7; 8 positions match TRBD2. The CDR3 covers 19 residues. CDR1 and CDR2 (germline): MNHEY, SMNVEV (reference sequence). Trimming at V came to 4 bases and at J to 4 bases, leaving 21 bases not matched to a gene. The CDR3 region is CASSSRGGAAGEKKYEQYF. Written as DNA, the CDR3 is TGTGCCAGCAGTTCTCGGGGGGGCGCGGCAGGAGAAAAGAAGTACGAGCAGTACTTC.

The chain couples TRBV27 to TRBJ2-2, with TRBD1 matching over 8 bases. The V gene end was trimmed by 7 bases and the J gene end by 7 bases; junction bases not matched to a gene: 11. Per germline, CDR1 MNHEY and CDR2 SMNVEV (reference sequence). CDR3 length equals 15 residues. CDR3 DNA: TGTGCCAGCATTGGACAGGGCAGAGATAGCGGGGAGCTGTTTTTT. Amino acid sequence: CASIGQGRDSGELFF.

The rearrangement joins TRBV25-1 to TRBJ1-2, with D unresolved. Germline CDR1 reads MGHDK; CDR2 reads SYGVNS. The CDR3 spans 12 residues. The V and J ends lost 3 bases and 5 bases respectively, with 7 bases between them. The CDR3, as DNA: TGTGCCAGCAGTGATGGCGGATATGGCTACACCTTC. Its protein is CASSDGGYGYTF.

The CDR3 DNA reads TGTGCCAGCAGCTTTAGTGCCGATACGCAGTATTTT. Protein sequence: CASSFSADTQYF. This chain joins TRBV7-2 and TRBJ2-3; D is unresolved. The V gene's germline CDR1 is SGHTA and CDR2 FQGNSA. Trimming cost V 3 bases and J 6 bases, with 7 bases left between them. The CDR3 has 12 amino acids.

The V call is TRBV2, the J call TRBJ2-5, with no clear D. Germline V gene lookup returns CDR1 SNHLY and CDR2 FYNNEI. V dropped 6 bases and J dropped 1 base, with 9 bases sitting between them. The CDR3 consists of 13 residues. In DNA form, the CDR3 reads TGTGCCAGCAGAAACGGTATCCAAGAGACCCAGTACTTC. Translating gives CASRNGIQETQYF. The variable domain in full, with the rest retrieved from reference TRBV2 and TRBJ2-5, is EPEVTQTPSHQVTQMGQEVILRCVPISNHLYFYWYRQILGQKVEFLVSFYNNEISEKSEIFDDQFSVERPDGSNFTLKIRSTKLEDSAMYFCASRNGIQETQYFGPGTRLLVL.

The chain recombines TRBV4-1 with TRBJ2-1; 14 nucleotides match TRBD2. Germline trimming cut 3 bases from V and 5 bases from J; bases unmatched to any gene: 6. Germline CDR1 is MGHRA and CDR2 is YSYEKL. This CDR3 comprises 17 residues. Here the CDR3 reads CASSQGLAGARDNEQFF. In nucleotides, the CDR3 is TGCGCCAGCAGCCAGGGACTAGCGGGGGCCCGCGACAATGAGCAGTTCTTC.

The V gene is TRBV5-6, the J gene TRBJ2-7, with D possibly being TRBD1 (6 bases). The V gene's germline CDR1 is SGHDT and CDR2 YYEEEE. Trimming took 1 base from V and 6 from J, leaving 11 bases between them. The CDR3 runs to 13 residues. The CDR3 region has the DNA TGTGCCAGCAGCTTGCGAAGGGGGTCCGAGCAGTACTTC. Its protein is CASSLRRGSEQYF.

This clone was observed a single time. The rearrangement joins TRBV13 to TRBJ2-1; 8 bases map to TRBD2. CDR1 PRHDT and CDR2 FYEKMQ come from the germline V gene (reference sequence). The CDR3 length is 17 residues. V gave up 0 bases and J gave up 9 bases; unmatched junction bases: 13. The CDR3 loop is CASSLGSAGTRKCEQFF. In DNA form, the CDR3 reads TGTGCCAGCAGCTTAGGTTCTGCCGGGACTAGGAAATGTGAGCAGTTCTTC.

This clone occurred a few times. J is TRBJ1-2 and V is TRBV4-1; D not certain. Trimming took off 0 bases at V and 4 bases at J, with 12 bases between the two ends. Per germline, CDR1 MGHRA and CDR2 YSYEKL. This CDR3 is built from 15 residues. The DNA of the CDR3 is TGCGCCAGCAGCCAAGAGGCGCGGGCCTTCTATGGCTACACCTTC. Amino acid sequence: CASSQEARAFYGYTF.